This entry describes one T cell receptor beta chain. The CDR3 extends over 16 amino acids. From germline, CDR1 is SGHRS and CDR2 YFSETQ. The V end was cut by 0 bases, the J end by 4 bases, with 13 bases between. The entry originates in a study of neoadjuvant anti-PD-1 for oral cavity cancer. Time point denoted: after neoadjuvant nivolumab, at surgical resection. Most PBMC samples had 400 to 550 ng input DNA in six replicates. Generated by immunoSEQ multiplex PCR, the TCRdb table keeps only in-frame clones and is missing some. The sample includes 55,000 to 75,000 clones, roughly nine tenths of them seen just once.

The sequence was obtained from a person aged 35-79 years with oral cavity squamous cell carcinoma. The sequenced sample was PBMCs, obtained after nivolumab (anti-PD-1) treatment. The chain employs TRBV5-1 and TRBJ2-2; D is possibly TRBD1 (5 bases). CDR3 DNA: TGCGCCAGCAGCTTGGAAGGTACAGGTTTCACCGGGGAGCTGTTTTTT. Translating gives CASSLEGTGFTGELFF.